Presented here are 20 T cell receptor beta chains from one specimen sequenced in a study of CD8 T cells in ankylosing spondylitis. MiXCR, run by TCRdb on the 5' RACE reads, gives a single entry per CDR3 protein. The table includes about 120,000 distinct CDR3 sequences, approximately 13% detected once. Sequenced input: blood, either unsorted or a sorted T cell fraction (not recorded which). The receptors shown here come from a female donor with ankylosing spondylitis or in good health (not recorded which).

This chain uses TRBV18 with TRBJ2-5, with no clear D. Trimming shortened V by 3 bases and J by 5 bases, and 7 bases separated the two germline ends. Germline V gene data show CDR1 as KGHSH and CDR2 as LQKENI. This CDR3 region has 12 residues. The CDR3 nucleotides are TGTGCCAGCTCACCGGGTCTGGAGACCCAGTACTTC. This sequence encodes CASSPGLETQYF. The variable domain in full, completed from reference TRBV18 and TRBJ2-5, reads NAGVMQNPRHLVRRRGQEARLRCSPMKGHSHVYWYRQLPEEGLKFMVYLQKENIIDESGMPKERFSAEFPKEGPSILRIQQVVRGDSAAYFCASSPGLETQYFGPGTRLLVL.

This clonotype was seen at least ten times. The CDR3 sequence is CASSLKSGSDEQYF. As DNA, the CDR3 is TGTGCCAGCAGCCTAAAGTCGGGGTCCGACGAGCAGTACTTC. The chain combines TRBV6-1 with TRBJ2-7, with D possibly TRBD2 on 5 matching bases. Germline V lookup: CDR1 MNHNS, CDR2 SASEGT. This CDR3 is built from 14 residues. V lost 6 bases, J lost 5 bases, and 17 bases lay in between.

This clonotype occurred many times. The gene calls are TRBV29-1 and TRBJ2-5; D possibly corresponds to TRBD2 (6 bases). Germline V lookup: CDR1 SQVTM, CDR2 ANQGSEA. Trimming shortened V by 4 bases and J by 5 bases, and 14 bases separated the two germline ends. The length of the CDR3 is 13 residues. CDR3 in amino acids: CSVAGTPKETQYF. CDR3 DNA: TGCAGCGTTGCCGGGACTCCCAAGGAGACCCAGTACTTC.

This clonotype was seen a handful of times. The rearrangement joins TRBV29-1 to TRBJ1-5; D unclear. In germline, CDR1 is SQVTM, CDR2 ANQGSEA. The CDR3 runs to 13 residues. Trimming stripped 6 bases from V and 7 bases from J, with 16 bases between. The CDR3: CSVARGDGQPQHF. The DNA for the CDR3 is TGCAGCGTGGCTCGCGGGGATGGACAGCCCCAGCATTTT. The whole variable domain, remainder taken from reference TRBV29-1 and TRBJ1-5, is SAVISQKPSRDICQRGTSLTIQCQVDSQVTMMFWYRQQPGQSLTLIATANQGSEATYESGFVIDKFPISRPNLTFSTLTVSNMSPEDSSIYLCSVARGDGQPQHFGDGTRLSIL.

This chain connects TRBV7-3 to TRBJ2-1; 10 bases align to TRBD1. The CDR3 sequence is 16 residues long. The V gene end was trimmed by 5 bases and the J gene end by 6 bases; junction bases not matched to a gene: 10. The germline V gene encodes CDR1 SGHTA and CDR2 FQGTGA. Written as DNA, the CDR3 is TGTGCCAGCAGCCGAATGCCGGGACAGGGGTCCAATGAGCAGTTCTTC. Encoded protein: CASSRMPGQGSNEQFF.

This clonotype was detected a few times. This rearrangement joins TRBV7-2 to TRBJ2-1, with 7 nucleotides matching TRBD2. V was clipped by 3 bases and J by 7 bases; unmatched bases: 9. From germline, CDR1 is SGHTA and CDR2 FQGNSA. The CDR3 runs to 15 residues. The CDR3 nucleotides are TGTGCCAGCAGCTTTTACGGCGGGAGTGGTAATGAGCAGTTCTTC. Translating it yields CASSFYGGSGNEQFF. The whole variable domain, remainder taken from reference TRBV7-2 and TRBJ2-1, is GAGVSQSPSNKVTEKGKDVELRCDPISGHTALYWYRQSLGQGLEFLIYFQGNSAPDKSGLPSDRFSAERTGGSVSTLTIQRTQQEDSAVYLCASSFYGGSGNEQFFGPGTRLTVL.

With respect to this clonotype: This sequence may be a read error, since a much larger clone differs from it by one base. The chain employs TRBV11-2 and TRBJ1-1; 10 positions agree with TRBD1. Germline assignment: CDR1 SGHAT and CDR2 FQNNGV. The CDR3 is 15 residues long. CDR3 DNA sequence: TGTGCCAGCAGACCGACAGGGGGCTGGAACGCTGAAGCTTTCTTT. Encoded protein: CASRPTGGWNAEAFF.

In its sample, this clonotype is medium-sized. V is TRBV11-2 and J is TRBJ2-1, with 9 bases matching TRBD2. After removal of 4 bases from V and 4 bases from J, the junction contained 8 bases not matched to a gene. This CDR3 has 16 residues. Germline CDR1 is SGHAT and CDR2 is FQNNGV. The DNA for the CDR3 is TGTGCCAGCAGCTCGGCGCTAGCGGGGCCGTACAATGAGCAGTTCTTC. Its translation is CASSSALAGPYNEQFF.

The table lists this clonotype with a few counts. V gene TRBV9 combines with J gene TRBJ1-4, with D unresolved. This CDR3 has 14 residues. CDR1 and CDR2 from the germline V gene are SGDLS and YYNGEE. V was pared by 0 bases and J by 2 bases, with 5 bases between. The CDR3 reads CASSVGGTNEKLFF. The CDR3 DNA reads TGTGCCAGCAGCGTAGGTGGGACTAATGAAAAACTGTTTTTT.

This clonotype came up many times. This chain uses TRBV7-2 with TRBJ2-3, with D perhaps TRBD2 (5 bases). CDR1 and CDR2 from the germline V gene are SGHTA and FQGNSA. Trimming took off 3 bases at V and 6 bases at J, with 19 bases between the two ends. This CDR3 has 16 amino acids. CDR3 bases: TGTGCCAGCAGCTTCTTATTAGCGTCTGTCACGGATACGCAGTATTTT. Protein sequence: CASSFLLASVTDTQYF.

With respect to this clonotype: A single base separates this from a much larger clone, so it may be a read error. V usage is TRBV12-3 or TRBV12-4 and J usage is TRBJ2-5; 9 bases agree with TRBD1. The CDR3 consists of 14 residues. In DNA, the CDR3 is TGTGCCAACAGTGTCCCCGGGACAGGGAAGACCCAGTACTTC. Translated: CANSVPGTGKTQYF.

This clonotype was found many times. CDR3 nucleotides: TGCAGTGCTTCCTCCTCATCTGACGGTGAAGCTTTCTTT. Translation: CSASSSSDGEAFF. This chain connects TRBV20-1 to TRBJ1-1; D not certain. Germline V CDR1 and CDR2: DFQATT, SNEGSKA (reference sequence). The CDR3 loop spans 13 amino acids. Trimming shortened V by 5 bases and J by 7 bases, and 17 bases separated the two germline ends.

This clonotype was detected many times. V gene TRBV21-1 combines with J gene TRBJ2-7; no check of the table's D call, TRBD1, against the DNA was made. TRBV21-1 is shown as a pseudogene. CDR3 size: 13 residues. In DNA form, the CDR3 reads TGTGCCAGGAAGGGACAGGGGGCGAAAGAGCAGTACTTC. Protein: CARKGQGAKEQYF.

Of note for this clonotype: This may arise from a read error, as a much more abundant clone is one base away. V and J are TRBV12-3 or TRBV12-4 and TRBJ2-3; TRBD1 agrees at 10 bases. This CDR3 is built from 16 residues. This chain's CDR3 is CATSPGTGVGTDTQYF. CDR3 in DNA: TGTGCCACCAGTCCCGGGACAGGGGTGGGCACAGATACGCAGTATTTT.

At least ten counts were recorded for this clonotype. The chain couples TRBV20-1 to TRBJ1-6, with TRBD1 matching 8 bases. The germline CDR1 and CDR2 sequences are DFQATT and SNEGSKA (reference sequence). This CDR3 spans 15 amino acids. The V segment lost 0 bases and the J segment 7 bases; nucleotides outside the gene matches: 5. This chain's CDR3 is CSARDQGAGNSPLHF. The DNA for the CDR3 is TGCAGTGCTAGAGATCAGGGGGCAGGGAATTCACCCCTCCACTTT.

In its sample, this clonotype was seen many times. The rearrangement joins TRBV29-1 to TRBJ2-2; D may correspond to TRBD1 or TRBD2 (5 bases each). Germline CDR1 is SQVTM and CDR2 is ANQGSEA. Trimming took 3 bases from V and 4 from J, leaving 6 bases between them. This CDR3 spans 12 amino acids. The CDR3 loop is CSVDGGTGELFF. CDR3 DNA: TGCAGCGTTGATGGGGGCACCGGGGAGCTGTTTTTT.

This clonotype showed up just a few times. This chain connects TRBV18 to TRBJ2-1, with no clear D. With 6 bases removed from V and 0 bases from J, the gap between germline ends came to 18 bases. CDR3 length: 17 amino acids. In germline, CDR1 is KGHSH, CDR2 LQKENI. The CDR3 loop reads CASSPQVMSSSYNEQFF. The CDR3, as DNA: TGTGCCAGCTCCCCCCAAGTGATGTCGAGCTCCTACAATGAGCAGTTCTTC.

The CDR3 DNA reads as TGCGCCAGCAGCTTGGCTTCCGGGGGGAGCACTGAAGCTTTCTTT. Protein sequence: CASSLASGGSTEAFF. The chain combines TRBV5-1 with TRBJ1-1; tentative D call: TRBD1 (5 bases). This CDR3 has 15 amino acids. V dropped 0 bases and J dropped 4 bases, with 13 bases sitting between them. Germline CDR1 is SGHRS and CDR2 is YFSETQ.

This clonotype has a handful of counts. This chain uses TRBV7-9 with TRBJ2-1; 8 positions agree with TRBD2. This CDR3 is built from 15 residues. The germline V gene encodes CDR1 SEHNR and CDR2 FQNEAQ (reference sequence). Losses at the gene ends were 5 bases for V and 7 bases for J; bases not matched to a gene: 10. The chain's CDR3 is CASSRTSGMGNEQFF. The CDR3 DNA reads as TGTGCCAGCAGCCGCACTAGCGGAATGGGGAATGAGCAGTTCTTC.

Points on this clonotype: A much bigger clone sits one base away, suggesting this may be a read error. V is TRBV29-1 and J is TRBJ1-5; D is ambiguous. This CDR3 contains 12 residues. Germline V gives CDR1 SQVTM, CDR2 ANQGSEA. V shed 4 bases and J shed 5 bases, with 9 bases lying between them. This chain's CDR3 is CSVGEGDQPQHF. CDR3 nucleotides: TGCAGCGTTGGGGAAGGAGATCAGCCCCAGCATTTT.